Listed here are 15 T cell receptor beta chains from one sample, sequenced in a study of T cell changes during pregnancy in multiple sclerosis. The method was immunoSEQ multiplex PCR; TCRdb's version includes in-frame clones alone and lacks a portion of them. The sample records approximately 30,000 clones, just over 90% being singletons. The sequencing used CD8+ T cells from peripheral blood mononuclear cells, collected before pregnancy. The receptor set was obtained from a female donor with multiple sclerosis, enrolled in a pregnancy study.

The chain recombines TRBV5-6 with TRBJ2-7; D unclear. This CDR3 comprises 11 residues. Trimming took off 4 bases at V and 6 bases at J, with 8 bases between the two ends. Germline V gene sequence: CDR1 SGHDT, CDR2 YYEEEE. CDR3 amino acids: CASSRSGEQYF. The CDR3 coding sequence is TGTGCCAGCAGCAGGTCGGGCGAGCAGTACTTC.

The chain links TRBV5-6 to TRBJ2-7, with D uncertain. Germline lookup yields CDR1 SGHDT and CDR2 YYEEEE. The V gene lost 0 bases and the J gene lost 1 base, with 5 bases spanning the gap. The CDR3 runs 13 residues. The CDR3 reads CASSLGRSYEQYF. The CDR3 nucleotides are TGTGCCAGCAGCTTGGGTCGGTCCTACGAGCAGTACTTC.

The genes are TRBV4-1 and TRBJ2-7, with a possible D match to TRBD1 (5 bases). The CDR3 is made up of 15 amino acids. V gave up 1 base and J gave up 5 bases, with 15 bases separating them. CDR1 is MGHRA, CDR2 YSYEKL, per germline. The CDR3 bases are TGCGCCAGCAGCCAAGGACGGCCCTTAGGGGACGAGCAGTACTTC. Encoded protein: CASSQGRPLGDEQYF.

The CDR3 protein is CASSSSGTSGLQETQYF. The CDR3 DNA reads as TGTGCCAGCAGCTCTTCCGGGACTAGCGGACTACAAGAGACCCAGTACTTC. The genes are TRBV13 and TRBJ2-5; 11 bases match TRBD2. Germline V gene lookup returns CDR1 PRHDT and CDR2 FYEKMQ (reference sequence). Losses at the gene ends were 4 bases for V and 2 bases for J; bases not matched to a gene: 9. CDR3 length: 17 amino acids.

This sequence joins TRBV6-4 and TRBJ1-1; possibly TRBD1 for D (5 bases). V was shortened by 3 bases and J by 8 bases, with 16 bases between the two germline ends. The CDR3 consists of 14 residues. Germline CDR1 reads MRHNA; CDR2 reads SNTAGT. The CDR3 region has the DNA TGTGCCAGCAGTGAGCAATCCGGGGGGATGGAAGCTTTCTTT. Amino acid sequence: CASSEQSGGMEAFF.

This chain links TRBV9 with TRBJ2-7, with D possibly matching TRBD1 (5 bases). The V gene's germline CDR1 is SGDLS and CDR2 YYNGEE. The CDR3 has 14 amino acids. V gave up 0 bases and J gave up 5 bases, with 12 bases separating them. The CDR3 loop is CASSVGAGWDEQYF. The CDR3 DNA follows: TGTGCCAGCAGCGTAGGGGCAGGGTGGGACGAGCAGTACTTC.

V gene TRBV7-9 combines with J gene TRBJ1-5; 7 positions match TRBD1. The CDR3 contains 14 residues. CDR1 and CDR2 (germline): SEHNR, FQNEAQ (reference sequence). V lost 5 bases, J lost 5 bases, and 6 bases stayed unmatched. The CDR3 sequence is CASSPDREDQPQHF. In DNA, the CDR3 is TGTGCCAGCAGCCCTGACAGGGAGGATCAGCCCCAGCATTTT. Together with reference TRBV7-9 and TRBJ1-5, the CDR3 gives the full variable domain: DTGVSQNPRHKITKRGQNVTFRCDPISEHNRLYWYRQTLGQGPEFLTYFQNEAQLEKSRLLSDRFSAERPKGSFSTLEIQRTEQGDSAMYLCASSPDREDQPQHFGDGTRLSIL.

V is TRBV19 and J is TRBJ1-1; D not certain. Germline CDR1 LNHDA, CDR2 SQIVND (reference sequence). Trimming removed 11 bases at V and 0 bases at J, with 10 bases between. The CDR3 contains 12 residues. CDR3 amino acids: CAVSGLNTEAFF. The CDR3 nucleotides are TGTGCCGTCTCTGGGCTGAACACTGAAGCTTTCTTT.

The chain combines TRBV11-2 with TRBJ2-1; TRBD1 is a possible D gene (6 bases). The V and J ends lost 3 bases and 4 bases respectively, with 10 bases between them. In germline, CDR1 is SGHAT, CDR2 FQNNGV. The length of the CDR3 is 14 residues. CDR3 nucleotide sequence: TGTGCCAGCAGCTTCGGGACATCATACAATGAGCAGTTCTTC. This gives the protein CASSFGTSYNEQFF. The full variable domain, in which reference TRBV11-2 and TRBJ2-1 provide the parts outside the CDR3, is EAGVAQSPRYKIIEKRQSVAFWCNPISGHATLYWYQQILGQGPKLLIQFQNNGVVDDSQLPKDRFSAERLKGVDSTLKIQPAKLEDSAVYLCASSFGTSYNEQFFGPGTRLTVL.

The chain employs TRBV5-5 and TRBJ1-5, with D perhaps TRBD1 (6 bases). The V end lost 0 bases, the J end lost 7 bases, and 14 bases lay between the germline ends. Looked up from germline, CDR1 is SGHKS and CDR2 is YYEKEE (reference sequence). CDR3 length equals 15 residues. The CDR3 is CASSLEQGFNQPQHF. The CDR3 DNA reads TGTGCCAGCAGCTTGGAGCAGGGGTTCAACCAGCCCCAGCATTTT.

The CDR3 loop is CASSYGHTEAYGYTF. The CDR3, as DNA: TGTGCCAGCAGTTACGGACATACCGAGGCCTATGGCTACACCTTC. The rearrangement uses TRBV6-5 and TRBJ1-2, with a weak D call TRBD1 (5 bases). The V gene lost 2 bases and the J gene lost 4 bases, with 14 bases spanning the gap. The CDR3 consists of 15 residues. CDR1 and CDR2 from the germline V gene are MNHEY and SVGAGI.

The chain combines TRBV29-1 with TRBJ1-2; D remains unclear. The CDR3 runs to 12 residues. The V end lost 2 bases, the J end lost 4 bases, and 8 bases lay between the germline ends. Looked up from germline, CDR1 is SQVTM and CDR2 is ANQGSEA. The CDR3 region is CSVEHQSYGYTF. CDR3 bases: TGCAGCGTTGAACACCAGTCCTATGGCTACACCTTC.

This clone has just one count. V and J are TRBV7-9 and TRBJ1-6; D remains unclear. V lost 1 base and J 8 bases, leaving 12 bases between the germline ends. The CDR3 runs 15 residues. CDR1 SEHNR and CDR2 FQNEAQ come from the germline V gene (reference sequence). Here the CDR3 reads CASSLEEYLDSPLHF. CDR3 coding DNA: TGTGCCAGCAGCTTAGAGGAATACCTAGATTCACCCCTCCACTTT.

This chain links TRBV7-3 with TRBJ2-3; the D gene is possibly TRBD2 (5 bases). Germline values: CDR1 SGHTA, CDR2 FQGTGA. The CDR3 sequence is 16 residues long. V lost 2 bases to trimming and J lost 2 bases, with 14 bases between them. Written as DNA, the CDR3 is TGTGCCAGCAGCTTAGGCAGGACTCAAAACACAGATACGCAGTATTTT. Translated, it gives CASSLGRTQNTDTQYF.

V is TRBV5-6 and J is TRBJ2-7; no definite D call. V was cut by 4 bases and J by 5 bases, with 16 bases left in between. The germline gives CDR1 SGHDT, CDR2 YYEEEE. The CDR3 spans 14 residues. The CDR3 loop reads CASSARSYGDEQYF. In DNA form, the CDR3 reads TGTGCCAGCAGCGCCCGGTCTTACGGAGACGAGCAGTACTTC.